The T cell receptor beta chain under discussion was sequenced for a study of human T cells and chemical hapten exposure. Germline loops: CDR1 SGHTA, CDR2 FQGTGA. The CDR3 has 16 amino acids. V was clipped by 5 bases and J by 6 bases; unmatched bases: 11. Time point given: pre-sensitization, week 0. Stated treatment: therapeutic diphenylcyclopropenone sensitization with weekly scalp DPC. From whole blood left unfractionated, total RNA was extracted. The study's findings and limits: Versus controls, significantly more large CDR3 similarity clusters arose from expanded TCRs.

In its sample, this clonotype was seen many times. What it binds is unknown. In the study's own analysis: Samples held a median of around 92,000 TCRs, range about 20,000–700,000. TCRdb analysed the RACE reads with MiXCR anew, one entry per CDR3 protein. None of the V and J calls come from the authors' own analysis; TCRdb made them. The sample gives more than 300,000 distinct CDR3 sequences, around 5.5% of which show up once; around 8.8% is in the top ten. Sequenced material: whole blood, taken in connection with sensitization to the hapten diphenylcyclopropenone (DPC). This TCR came from a woman between 18 and 29 years old with alopecia areata. Some clones in this sample may be carry-over from other donors' samples. The J gene is TRBJ2-3, the V gene TRBV7-3, with 10 nucleotides matching TRBD2. This CDR3 is CASSPIAGGARDTQYF. CDR3 nucleotides: TGTGCCAGCAGCCCCATAGCGGGGGGTGCGCGGGATACGCAGTATTTT.